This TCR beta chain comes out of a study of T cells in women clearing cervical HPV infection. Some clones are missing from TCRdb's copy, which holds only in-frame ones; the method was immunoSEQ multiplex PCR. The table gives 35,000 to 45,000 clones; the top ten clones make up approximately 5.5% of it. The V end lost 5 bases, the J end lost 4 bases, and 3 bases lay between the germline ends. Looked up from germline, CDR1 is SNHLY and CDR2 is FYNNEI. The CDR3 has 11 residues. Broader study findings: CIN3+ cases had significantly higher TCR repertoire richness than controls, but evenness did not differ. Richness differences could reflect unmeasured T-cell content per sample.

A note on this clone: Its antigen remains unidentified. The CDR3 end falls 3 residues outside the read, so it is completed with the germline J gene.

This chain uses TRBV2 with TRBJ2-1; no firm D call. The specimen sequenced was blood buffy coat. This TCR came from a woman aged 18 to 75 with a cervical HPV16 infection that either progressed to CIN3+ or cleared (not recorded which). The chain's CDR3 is CASSIYNEQFF. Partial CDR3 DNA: TGTGCCAGCAGTATATACAATGAG.